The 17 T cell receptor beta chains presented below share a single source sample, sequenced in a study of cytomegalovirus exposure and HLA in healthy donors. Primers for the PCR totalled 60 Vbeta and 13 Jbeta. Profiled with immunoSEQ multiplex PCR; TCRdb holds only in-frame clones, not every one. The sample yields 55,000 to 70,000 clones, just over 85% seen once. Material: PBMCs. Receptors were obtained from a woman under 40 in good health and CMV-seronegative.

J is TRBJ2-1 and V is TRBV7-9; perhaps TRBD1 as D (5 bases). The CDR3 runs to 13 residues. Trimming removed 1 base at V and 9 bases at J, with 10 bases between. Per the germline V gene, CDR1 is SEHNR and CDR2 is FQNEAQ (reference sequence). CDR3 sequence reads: CASSLVGAGEQFF. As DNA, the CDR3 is TGTGCCAGCAGCTTAGTAGGGGCAGGTGAGCAGTTCTTC.

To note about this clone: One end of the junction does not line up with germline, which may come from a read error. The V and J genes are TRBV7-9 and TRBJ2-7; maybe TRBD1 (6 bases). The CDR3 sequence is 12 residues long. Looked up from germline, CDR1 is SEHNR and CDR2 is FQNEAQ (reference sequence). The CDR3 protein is CSSSSTGSEQYF. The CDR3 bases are TGTTCCAGCAGTTCCACAGGGAGCGAGCAGTACTTC. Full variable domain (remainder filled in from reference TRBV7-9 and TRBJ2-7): DTGVSQNPRHKITKRGQNVTFRCDPISEHNRLYWYRQTLGQGPEFLTYFQNEAQLEKSRLLSDRFSAERPKGSFSTLEIQRTEQGDSAMYLCSSSSTGSEQYFGPGTRLTVT.

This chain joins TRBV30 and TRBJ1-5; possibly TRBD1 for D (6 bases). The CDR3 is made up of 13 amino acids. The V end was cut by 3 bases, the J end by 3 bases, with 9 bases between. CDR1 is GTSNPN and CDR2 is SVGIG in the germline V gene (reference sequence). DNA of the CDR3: TGTGCCTGGAGCCGACAGGACAATCAGCCCCAGCATTTT. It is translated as CAWSRQDNQPQHF.

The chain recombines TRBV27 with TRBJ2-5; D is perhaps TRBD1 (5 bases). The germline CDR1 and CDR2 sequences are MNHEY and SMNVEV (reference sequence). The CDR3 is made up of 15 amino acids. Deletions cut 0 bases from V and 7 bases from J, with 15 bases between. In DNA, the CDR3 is TGTGCCAGCAGTTTATCGAGTCAGGGTGGTGTGACCCAGTACTTC. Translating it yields CASSLSSQGGVTQYF.

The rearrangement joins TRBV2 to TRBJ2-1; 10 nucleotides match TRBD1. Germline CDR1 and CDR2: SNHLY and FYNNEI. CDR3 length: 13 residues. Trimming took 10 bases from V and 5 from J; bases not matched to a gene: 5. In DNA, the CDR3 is TGTGCCACCTGGACAGGGGGGGACAATGAGCAGTTCTTC. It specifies CATWTGGDNEQFF.

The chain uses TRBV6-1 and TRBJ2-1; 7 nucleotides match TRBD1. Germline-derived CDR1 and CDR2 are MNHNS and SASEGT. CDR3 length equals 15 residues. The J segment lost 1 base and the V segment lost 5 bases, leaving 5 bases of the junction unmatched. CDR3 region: CASSSLTGSYNEQFF. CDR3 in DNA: TGTGCCAGCAGTTCTCTGACAGGGTCCTACAATGAGCAGTTCTTC.

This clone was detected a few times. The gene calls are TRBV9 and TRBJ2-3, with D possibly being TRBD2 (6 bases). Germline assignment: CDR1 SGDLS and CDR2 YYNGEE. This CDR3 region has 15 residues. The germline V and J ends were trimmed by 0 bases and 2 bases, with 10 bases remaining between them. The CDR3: CASSVGGAHTDTQYF. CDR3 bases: TGTGCCAGCAGCGTAGGCGGGGCCCACACAGATACGCAGTATTTT.

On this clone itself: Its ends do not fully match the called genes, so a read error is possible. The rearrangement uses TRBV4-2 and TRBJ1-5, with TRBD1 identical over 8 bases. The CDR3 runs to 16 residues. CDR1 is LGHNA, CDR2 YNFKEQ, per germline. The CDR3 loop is CASSQDADRVSQPRHF. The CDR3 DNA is TGTGCCAGCAGCCAAGACGCGGACAGGGTCTCTCAGCCCCGGCATTTT.

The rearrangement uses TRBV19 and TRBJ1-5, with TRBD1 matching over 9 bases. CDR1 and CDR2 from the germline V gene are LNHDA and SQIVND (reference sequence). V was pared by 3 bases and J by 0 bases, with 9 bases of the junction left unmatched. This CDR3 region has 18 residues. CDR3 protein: CASSIRATGGYSNQPQHF. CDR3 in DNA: TGTGCCAGTAGTATCCGAGCTACAGGGGGCTATAGCAATCAGCCCCAGCATTTT.

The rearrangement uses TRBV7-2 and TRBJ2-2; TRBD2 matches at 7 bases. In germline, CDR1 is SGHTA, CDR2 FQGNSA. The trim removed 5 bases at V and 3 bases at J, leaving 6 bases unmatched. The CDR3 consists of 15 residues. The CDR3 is CASSQSGIDTGELFF. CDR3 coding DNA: TGTGCCAGCAGCCAAAGCGGGATCGACACCGGGGAGCTGTTTTTT.

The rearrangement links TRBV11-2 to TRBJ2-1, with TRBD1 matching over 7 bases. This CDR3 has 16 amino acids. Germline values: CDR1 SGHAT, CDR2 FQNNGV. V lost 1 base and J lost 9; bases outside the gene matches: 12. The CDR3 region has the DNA TGTGCCAGCAGCTTAGTTACCGGGACAGTAAAGGTTGAGCAGTTCTTC. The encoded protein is CASSLVTGTVKVEQFF.

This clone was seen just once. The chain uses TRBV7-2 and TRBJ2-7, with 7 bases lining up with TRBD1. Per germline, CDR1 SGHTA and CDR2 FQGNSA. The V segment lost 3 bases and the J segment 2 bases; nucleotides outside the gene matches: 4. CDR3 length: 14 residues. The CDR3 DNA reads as TGTGCCAGCAGCTTTGGACAGGAACCCTACGAGCAGTACTTC. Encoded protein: CASSFGQEPYEQYF.

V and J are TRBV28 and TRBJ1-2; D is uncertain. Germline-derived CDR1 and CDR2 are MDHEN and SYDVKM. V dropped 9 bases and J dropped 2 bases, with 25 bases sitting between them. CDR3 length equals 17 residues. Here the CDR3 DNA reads TGTGCCAGTAAAACACTCTCAGAAGGCCGGAGGAACTATGGCTACACCTTC. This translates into CASKTLSEGRRNYGYTF.

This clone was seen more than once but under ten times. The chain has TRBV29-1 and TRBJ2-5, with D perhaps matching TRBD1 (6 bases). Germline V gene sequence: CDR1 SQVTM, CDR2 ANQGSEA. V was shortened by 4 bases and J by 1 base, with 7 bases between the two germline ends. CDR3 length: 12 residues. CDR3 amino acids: CSVADSQETQYF. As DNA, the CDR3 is TGCAGCGTTGCGGACAGCCAAGAGACCCAGTACTTC.

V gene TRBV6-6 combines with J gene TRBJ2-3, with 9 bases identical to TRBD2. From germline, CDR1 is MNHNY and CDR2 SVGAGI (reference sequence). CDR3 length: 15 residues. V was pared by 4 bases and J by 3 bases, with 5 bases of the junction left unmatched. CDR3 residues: CASSFLAGVTDTQYF. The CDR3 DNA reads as TGTGCCAGCAGTTTTTTAGCGGGAGTTACAGATACGCAGTATTTT.

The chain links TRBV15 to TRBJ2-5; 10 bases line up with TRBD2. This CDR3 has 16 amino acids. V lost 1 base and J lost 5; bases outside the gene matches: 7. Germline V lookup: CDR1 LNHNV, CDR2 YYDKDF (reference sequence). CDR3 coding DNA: TGTGCCACCAGCAGAGGAGCGGGAGGGCTCCGGGAGACCCAGTACTTC. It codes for CATSRGAGGLRETQYF.

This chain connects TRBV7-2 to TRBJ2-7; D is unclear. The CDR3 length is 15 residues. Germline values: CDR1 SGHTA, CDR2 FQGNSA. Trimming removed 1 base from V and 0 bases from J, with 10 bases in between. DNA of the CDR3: TGTGCCAGCAGCTTAGGAGCCAATCCCTCCTACGAGCAGTACTTC. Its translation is CASSLGANPSYEQYF.